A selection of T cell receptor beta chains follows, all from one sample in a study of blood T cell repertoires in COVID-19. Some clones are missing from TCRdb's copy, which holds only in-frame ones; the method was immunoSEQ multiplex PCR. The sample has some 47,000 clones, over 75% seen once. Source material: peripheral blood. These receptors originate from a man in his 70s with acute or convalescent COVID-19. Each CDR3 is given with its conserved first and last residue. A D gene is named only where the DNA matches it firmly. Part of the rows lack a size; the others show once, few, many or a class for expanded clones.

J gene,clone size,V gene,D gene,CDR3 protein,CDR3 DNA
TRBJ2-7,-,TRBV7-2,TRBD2,CASSLTLAGGTSYEQYF,TGTGCCAGCAGCTTGACACTAGCGGGGGGGACCTCCTACGAGCAGTACTTC
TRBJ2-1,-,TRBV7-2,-,CASSLTQGSSYNEQFF,TGTGCCAGCAGTCTGACTCAGGGGAGCTCCTACAATGAGCAGTTCTTC
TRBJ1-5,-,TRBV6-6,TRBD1,CASKFPGQVGQPQHF,TGTGCCAGCAAGTTTCCGGGACAGGTCGGACAGCCCCAGCATTTT
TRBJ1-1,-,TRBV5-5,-,CASSLVGGGRAFF,TGTGCCAGCAGCTTGGTTGGGGGTGGGAGGGCTTTCTTT
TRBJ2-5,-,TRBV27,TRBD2,CASSLSGLAGVETQYF,TGTGCCAGCAGTTTATCGGGACTAGCGGGGGTGGAGACCCAGTACTTC
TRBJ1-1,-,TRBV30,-,CAWTQGFTEAFF,TGTGCCTGGACCCAGGGTTTCACTGAAGCTTTCTTT
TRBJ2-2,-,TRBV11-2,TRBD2,CASSLKAGAGGLTGELFF,TGTGCCAGCAGCTTAAAAGCCGGAGCGGGGGGGCTCACCGGGGAGCTGTTTTTT
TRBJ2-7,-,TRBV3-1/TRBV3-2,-,CASSLYYEQYF,TGTGCCAGCAGCCTTTACTACGAGCAGTACTTC
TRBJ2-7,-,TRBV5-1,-,CASSLGQSIAYEQYF,TGCGCCAGCAGCTTGGGGCAGTCCATTGCCTACGAGCAGTACTTC
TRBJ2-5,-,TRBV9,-,CASSPRTEETQYF,TGTGCCAGCAGCCCCCGGACAGAAGAGACCCAGTACTTC
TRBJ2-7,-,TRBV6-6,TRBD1,CASIRGRGLINEQYF,TGTGCCAGCATCAGGGGCAGGGGGCTCATTAACGAGCAGTACTTC
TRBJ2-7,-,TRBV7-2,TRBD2,CASSYKTSGDRGEQYF,TGTGCCAGCAGCTACAAGACTAGCGGCGACCGGGGCGAGCAGTACTTC
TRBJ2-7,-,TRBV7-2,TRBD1,CASSLGQGRTYEQYF,TGTGCCAGCAGCTTGGGACAGGGGAGGACCTACGAGCAGTACTTC
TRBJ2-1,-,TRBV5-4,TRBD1,CASSLFTGGFYNEQFF,TGTGCCAGCAGTCTCTTTACAGGGGGTTTCTACAATGAGCAGTTCTTC
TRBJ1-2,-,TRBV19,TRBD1,CASSTRQGVGYTF,TGTGCCAGTAGTACCCGACAGGGGGTGGGCTACACCTTC
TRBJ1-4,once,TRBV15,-,CATSRGQGSVSTNEKLFF,TGTGCCACCAGCAGAGGGCAGGGGTCTGTTTCAACTAATGAAAAACTGTTTTTT
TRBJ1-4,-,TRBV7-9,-,CASSSNEEKLFF,TGTGCCAGCAGCTCTAACGAAGAAAAACTGTTTTTT
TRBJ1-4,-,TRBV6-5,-,CASSPALVNEKLFF,TGTGCCAGCAGTCCGGCCCTAGTTAATGAAAAACTGTTTTTT
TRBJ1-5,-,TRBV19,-,CASSQRGGQPQHF,TGTGCCAGTAGTCAGCGGGGAGGACAGCCCCAGCATTTT
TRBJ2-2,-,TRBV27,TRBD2,CASSIQPGGTGELFF,TGTGCCAGCAGTATCCAGCCGGGGGGGACCGGGGAGCTGTTTTTT
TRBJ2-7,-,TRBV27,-,CASSPLPKGGSSYEQYF,TGTGCCAGCAGTCCCCTACCAAAGGGCGGGTCCTCCTACGAGCAGTACTTC
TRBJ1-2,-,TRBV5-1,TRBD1,CASSLDGQGAGGYTF,TGCGCCAGCAGCTTGGACGGACAGGGGGCGGGCGGCTACACCTTC
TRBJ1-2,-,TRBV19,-,CASSTGPYYGYTF,TGTGCCAGTAGCACAGGGCCTTACTATGGCTACACCTTC
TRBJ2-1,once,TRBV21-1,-,CASSKVDPGACEQFF,TGTGCCAGCAGCAAAGTAGATCCAGGGGCCTGTGAGCAGTTCTTC
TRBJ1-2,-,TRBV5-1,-,CASRLSGYYGYTF,TGCGCCAGCAGATTATCGGGGTACTATGGCTACACCTTC
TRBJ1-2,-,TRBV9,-,CASSVDKGANYGYTF,TGTGCCAGCAGCGTAGACAAGGGGGCTAACTATGGCTACACCTTC
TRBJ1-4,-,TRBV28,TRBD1,CASSSWDRGGEKLFF,TGTGCCAGCAGTTCTTGGGACAGGGGTGGAGAAAAACTGTTTTTT
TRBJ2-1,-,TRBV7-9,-,CASSFGFRDNEQFF,TGTGCCAGCAGCTTTGGGTTTCGGGACAATGAGCAGTTCTTC
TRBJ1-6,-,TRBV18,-,CASSPKPRDGYGNSPLHF,TGTGCCAGCTCACCAAAACCCAGGGATGGGTATGGGAATTCACCCCTCCACTTT
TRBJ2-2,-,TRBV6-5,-,CASKWRTGELFF,TGTGCCAGCAAATGGAGGACCGGGGAGCTGTTTTTT
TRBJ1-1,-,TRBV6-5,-,CASSPQGTEAFF,TGTGCCAGCAGTCCACAGGGAACTGAAGCTTTCTTT
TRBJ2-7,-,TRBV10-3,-,CAISESPGSYEQYF,TGTGCCATCAGTGAGTCGCCCGGCTCCTACGAGCAGTACTTC
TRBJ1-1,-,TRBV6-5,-,CASSYRLGKGDTEAFF,TGTGCCAGCAGTTACCGGTTGGGGAAGGGGGACACTGAAGCTTTCTTT
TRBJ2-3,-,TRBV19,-,CASSNTDTQYF,TGTGCCAGTAGCAACACAGATACGCAGTATTTT
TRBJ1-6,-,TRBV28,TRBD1,CASSFLVEGQGGPPFIFF,TGTGCCAGCAGTTTTCTTGTAGAGGGACAGGGGGGGCCCCCCTTCATTTTTTTT
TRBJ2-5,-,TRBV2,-,CASRRTRGETQYF,TGTGCCAGCAGGAGGACTAGGGGGGAGACCCAGTACTTC
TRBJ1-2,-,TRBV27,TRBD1,CASSLGGRQGAYGYTF,TGTGCCAGCAGTCTAGGCGGACGACAGGGGGCTTATGGCTACACCTTC
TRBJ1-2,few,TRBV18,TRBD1,CASSPLQGTGYGYTF,TGTGCCAGCTCACCGCTACAGGGGACTGGGTATGGCTACACCTTC
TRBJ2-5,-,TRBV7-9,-,CASSSLGRRQETQYF,TGTGCCAGCAGCTCTTTAGGGAGGAGGCAAGAGACCCAGTACTTC
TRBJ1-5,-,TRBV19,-,CASSISLYGNQPQHF,TGTGCCAGTAGTATATCGCTCTATGGCAATCAGCCCCAGCATTTT
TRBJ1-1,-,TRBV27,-,CASSLTGLNTEAFF,TGTGCCAGCAGTTTAACCGGGTTGAACACTGAAGCTTTCTTT
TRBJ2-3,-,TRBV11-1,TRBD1,CASSRGGQDTQYF,TGTGCCAGCAGCCGAGGGGGCCAAGATACGCAGTATTTT
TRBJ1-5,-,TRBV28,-,CASSSRQFLRSQPQHF,TGTGCCAGCAGTTCGAGACAGTTTCTGCGTAGTCAGCCCCAGCATTTT
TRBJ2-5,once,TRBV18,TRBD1,CASSSSGGWETQYF,TGTGCCAGCTCAAGTTCAGGGGGCTGGGAGACCCAGTACTTC
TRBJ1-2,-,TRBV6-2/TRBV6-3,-,CASSYTTGGYTF,TGTGCCAGCAGTTACACAACAGGTGGCTACACCTTC
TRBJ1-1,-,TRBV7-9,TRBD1,CASSSLNDRGPAFF,TGTGCCAGCAGCTCGTTAAACGACAGGGGGCCTGCTTTCTTT
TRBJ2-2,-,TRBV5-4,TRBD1,CASSLRGPNTGELFF,TGTGCCAGCAGCTTGAGGGGGCCGAACACCGGGGAGCTGTTTTTT
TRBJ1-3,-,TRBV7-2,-,CASSVYADTIYF,TGTGCCAGCAGCGTTTACGCAGACACCATATATTTT
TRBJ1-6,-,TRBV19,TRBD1,CASSAGGQGINSPLHF,TGTGCCAGTAGTGCCGGGGGACAGGGCATTAATTCACCCCTCCACTTT